This T cell receptor beta chain was documented in a study of blood T cell repertoires in COVID-19. Produced via immunoSEQ multiplex PCR; TCRdb's table is partial and in-frame only. The sample lists about 240,000 clones, 85% to 90% occurring once. Per germline, CDR1 MGHRA and CDR2 YSYEKL. The CDR3 spans 17 residues. The germline V and J ends were trimmed by 4 bases and 0 bases, with 17 bases remaining between them. The sequence came from a woman aged 50 to 60 with COVID-19, enrolled during active disease. The chain joins TRBV4-1 to TRBJ2-3; D unclear. The sequenced material came from peripheral blood. The CDR3 region is CASSLSDWYDSTDTQYF. For the CDR3, the DNA is TGCGCCAGCAGCCTGAGTGACTGGTATGATAGCACAGATACGCAGTATTTT.